Here is one TCR beta chain with its context. This specimen belongs to a study of blood T cell repertoires in COVID-19. Overall study: Sources were T cells, B-cell-depleted T cells, or PBMCs; the material itself was cDNA or gDNA.

Source study methods: Nucleated cell counts were estimated from reference gene primer amplification. The table came from immunoSEQ multiplex PCR; TCRdb's copy has only in-frame clones and leaves some out. V and J calls and clone size come straight from that table; D and trimming were deduced from the DNA. The sample has tens of thousands of clones; approximately 89% are singletons. Trimming shortened V by 5 bases and J by 1 base, and 11 bases separated the two germline ends. CDR3 length equals 14 residues. Germline CDR1 SEHNR, CDR2 FQNEAQ (reference sequence). The rearrangement uses TRBV7-9 and TRBJ1-1, with no clear D. The sequencing sample was made of peripheral blood. The TCR sequence derives from a man in his forties or fifties with acute or convalescent COVID-19. The CDR3 sequence is CASSPLTGNTEAFF. CDR3 DNA: TGTGCCAGCAGCCCGCTAACGGGGAACACTGAAGCTTTCTTT.